A selection of T cell receptor beta chains follows, all from one sample in a study of T cell changes during pregnancy in multiple sclerosis. TCRdb keeps only in-frame clones here, not all; method: immunoSEQ multiplex PCR. Of about 110,000 clones listed, around 92% are singletons. The material sequenced was peripheral blood, taken in the third trimester of pregnancy. The receptors stem from a female donor in good health, enrolled as a control in a pregnancy study. The CDR3 runs from the conserved cysteine through the conserved F or W. D genes are given only for firm matches. Clone size is stated in some rows and not others, as once, few, many or a class when expanded.

CDR3aa,CDR3nt,v_gene,len,d_gene,abundance,j_gene
CASSLREAPNTEAFF,TGTGCCAGCAGCTTGAGGGAGGCCCCGAACACTGAAGCTTTCTTT,TRBV13,15,.,.,TRBJ1-1
CASSYRVGGRSYEQYF,TGTGCCAGCAGCTATAGAGTCGGGGGACGGAGCTACGAGCAGTACTTC,TRBV11-1,16,.,.,TRBJ2-7
CASSLEGTGEIRYEQFF,TGTGCCAGCAGCTTAGAGGGGACAGGGGAAATCAGGTATGAGCAGTTCTTC,TRBV7-6,17,TRBD1,.,TRBJ2-1
CASGLYLPLSGERDTQYF,TGTGCTAGTGGTTTGTACCTCCCCTTGAGCGGGGAGAGAGATACGCAGTATTTT,TRBV12-5,18,TRBD2,.,TRBJ2-3
CAIQGVAGANVLTF,TGTGCCATACAGGGGGTAGCTGGGGCCAACGTCCTGACTTTC,TRBV10-3,14,TRBD1,.,TRBJ2-6
CASSQGGGASEQFF,TGCGCCAGCAGCCAAGGCGGGGGGGCGAGTGAGCAGTTCTTC,TRBV4-3,14,TRBD2,.,TRBJ2-1
CASSIAASGGKETQYF,TGTGCCAGTAGTATCGCAGCTAGCGGGGGGAAGGAGACCCAGTACTTC,TRBV19,16,TRBD2,.,TRBJ2-5
CASSRSPGQYNQPQHF,TGTGCCAGTAGTAGATCTCCGGGACAGTATAATCAGCCCCAGCATTTT,TRBV19,16,TRBD1,.,TRBJ1-5
CASSLSGASNEQFF,TGTGCCAGCAGCTTGTCTGGAGCCTCCAATGAGCAGTTCTTC,TRBV11-3,14,.,.,TRBJ2-1
CASSFQLSGELFF,TGCGCCAGCAGCTTTCAACTGAGCGGGGAGCTGTTTTTT,TRBV5-1,13,.,.,TRBJ2-2
CASTQTGNTEAFF,TGTGCCAGCACCCAGACAGGGAATACTGAAGCTTTCTTT,TRBV27,13,TRBD1,once,TRBJ1-1
CASGLVPAGRYNEQFF,TGTGCTAGTGGTTTGGTACCGGCAGGGCGGTACAATGAGCAGTTCTTC,TRBV12-5,16,.,.,TRBJ2-1
CASSSLTGGHREQYF,TGTGCCAGCAGCTCTTTGACAGGGGGGCACAGGGAGCAGTACTTC,TRBV7-9,15,TRBD1,.,TRBJ2-7
CASSDSISSGVSEQFF,TGTGCCAGCAGTGACTCGATATCTAGCGGGGTTAGTGAGCAGTTCTTC,TRBV6-4,16,TRBD2,few,TRBJ2-1
CASKTGDTQYF,TGTGCCAGCAAAACCGGAGATACGCAGTATTTT,TRBV6-5,11,.,once,TRBJ2-3
CASRRGFMNTEAFF,TGTGCCAGCAGGAGGGGGTTCATGAACACTGAAGCTTTCTTT,TRBV25-1,14,.,few,TRBJ1-1
CASSPTLSSGNTIYF,TGTGCCAGCAGCCCGACACTCAGCTCTGGAAACACCATATATTTT,TRBV6-5,15,.,.,TRBJ1-3
CASSLGVGAKNIQYF,TGTGCCAGCAGTTTAGGGGTTGGAGCCAAAAACATTCAGTACTTC,TRBV6-6,15,.,.,TRBJ2-4
CARSPWRFNTGELFF,TGTGCCAGAAGCCCTTGGAGATTCAACACCGGGGAGCTGTTTTTT,TRBV5-3,15,.,.,TRBJ2-2
CASRDRDWYEQYF,TGTGCCAGTAGGGACAGGGACTGGTACGAGCAGTACTTC,TRBV19,13,TRBD1,.,TRBJ2-7
CASSLDKSGDRGFKAFF,TGTGCCAGCAGCTTAGATAAAAGTGGGGACAGGGGATTTAAGGCTTTCTTT,TRBV11-2,17,TRBD1,.,TRBJ1-1
CASSQVTSGGSSYNEQFF,TGCGCCAGCAGCCAAGTTACTAGCGGGGGTAGCTCCTACAATGAGCAGTTCTTC,TRBV4-3,18,TRBD2,.,TRBJ2-1
CASSLGTSGGYNEQFF,TGTGCCAGCAGCTTAGGGACTAGCGGGGGGTACAATGAGCAGTTCTTC,TRBV7-2,16,TRBD2,.,TRBJ2-1
CASSVVAVPGGAGNTIYF,TGTGCCAGCAGCGTCGTAGCAGTTCCAGGAGGGGCTGGAAACACCATATATTTT,TRBV9,18,.,.,TRBJ1-3
CAISETGTDNTGELFF,TGTGCCATCAGTGAGACCGGGACTGACAACACCGGGGAGCTGTTTTTT,TRBV10-3,16,.,.,TRBJ2-2
CASSLGLAGVDTQYF,TGCGCCAGCAGCTTGGGACTAGCGGGGGTAGATACGCAGTATTTT,TRBV5-1,15,TRBD2,.,TRBJ2-3
CASSIDRRLDYGYTF,TGTGCCAGTAGTATAGATCGCAGGTTGGACTATGGCTACACCTTC,TRBV19,15,.,.,TRBJ1-2
CASSPQRGGEGEQFF,TGTGCCAGCAGCCCACAGCGGGGGGGGGAGGGTGAGCAGTTCTTC,TRBV11-2,15,TRBD2,.,TRBJ2-1
CASSPSGGLNTEAFF,TGTGCCAGCAGCCCGAGCGGGGGTCTAAACACTGAAGCTTTCTTT,TRBV7-6,15,.,once,TRBJ1-1
CASSRQGSYTF,TGTGCCAGCAGTCGACAGGGTAGCTACACCTTC,TRBV11-3,11,TRBD1,once,TRBJ1-2
CASSIVAAGELFF,TGTGCCAGCAGTATTGTGGCGGCGGGGGAGCTGTTTTTT,TRBV6-4,13,.,.,TRBJ2-2
CASSQERYGTGGEQFF,TGCGCCAGCAGCCAAGAAAGATACGGGACAGGTGGCGAGCAGTTCTTC,TRBV4-3,16,TRBD1,.,TRBJ2-1
CASRRGLAGGETQYF,TGTGCCAGCAGGCGCGGACTAGCGGGTGGAGAGACCCAGTACTTC,TRBV27,15,TRBD2,.,TRBJ2-5
CASSLDRDTQYF,TGTGCCAGCAGCTTAGATCGAGATACGCAGTATTTT,TRBV11-2,12,.,.,TRBJ2-3
CASSVAGTGPTEAFF,TGTGCCAGCAGCGTAGCAGGGACAGGGCCCACTGAAGCTTTCTTT,TRBV9,15,TRBD1,.,TRBJ1-1
CSVELKRGASYEQYF,TGCAGCGTTGAGTTAAAGCGGGGGGCCTCCTACGAGCAGTACTTC,TRBV29-1,15,TRBD2,.,TRBJ2-7
CASSIGTSDTQYF,TGTGCCAGCAGCATAGGGACTTCTGATACGCAGTATTTT,TRBV4-2,13,.,.,TRBJ2-3
CASSLDASGTGGIYGYTF,TGTGCCAGCAGTTTAGATGCCTCCGGGACAGGGGGCATCTATGGCTACACCTTC,TRBV27,18,TRBD1,.,TRBJ1-2
CASSFGQVQGNGVGTQYF,TGTGCCAGCAGTTTTGGGCAGGTCCAGGGGAATGGAGTGGGTACGCAGTATTTT,TRBV27,18,.,.,TRBJ2-3
CASSWLLAGGTAGVDEQFF,TGTGCCAGCAGCTGGCTACTAGCGGGGGGGACCGCCGGCGTTGATGAGCAGTTCTTC,TRBV7-9,19,TRBD2,.,TRBJ2-1
CASTPGRMQSNEKLFF,TGTGCCAGCACCCCGGGGAGGATGCAATCTAATGAAAAACTGTTTTTT,TRBV6-6,16,.,.,TRBJ1-4